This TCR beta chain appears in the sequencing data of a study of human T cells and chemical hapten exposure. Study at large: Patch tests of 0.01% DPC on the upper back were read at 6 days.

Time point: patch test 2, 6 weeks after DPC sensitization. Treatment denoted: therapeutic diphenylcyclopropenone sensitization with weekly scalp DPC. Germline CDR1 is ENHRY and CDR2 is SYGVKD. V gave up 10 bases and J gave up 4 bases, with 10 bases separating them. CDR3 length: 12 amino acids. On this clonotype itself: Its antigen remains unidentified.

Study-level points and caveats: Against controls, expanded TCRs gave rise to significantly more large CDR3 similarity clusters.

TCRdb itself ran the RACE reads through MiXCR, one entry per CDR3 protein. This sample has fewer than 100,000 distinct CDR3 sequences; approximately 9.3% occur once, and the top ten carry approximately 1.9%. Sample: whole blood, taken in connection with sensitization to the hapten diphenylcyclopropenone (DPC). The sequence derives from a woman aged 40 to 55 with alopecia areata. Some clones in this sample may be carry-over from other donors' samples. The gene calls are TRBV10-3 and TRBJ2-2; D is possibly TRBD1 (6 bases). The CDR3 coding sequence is TGTGCCACCCAGGGGCGCACCGGGGAGCTGTTTTTT. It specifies CATQGRTGELFF.